The sequence of this TCR beta chain was determined in a study of T cells in Graves' hyperthyroidism and ophthalmopathy. General study findings and limits: Separating ophthalmopathy from stable hyperthyroidism was achieved by a 13 V-J model.

This clonotype appeared many times. Its antigen remains unidentified. The V gene lost 4 bases and the J gene lost 0 bases, with 23 bases spanning the gap. Germline values: CDR1 MNHNS, CDR2 SASEGT. CDR3 length equals 19 residues. RNA transcripts provided the source from which TCR beta CDR3 regions were amplified. First-round RT-PCR targeting the TCR CDR3 was performed with the HTBI primer set. TCRdb re-derived calls from the multiplex PCR reads in MiXCR, one entry per CDR3 protein. The data show approximately 300,000 distinct CDR3 sequences, about 15% seen once. Hyperthyroidism of Graves' type that showed no ophthalmopathy progression within 18 months was stable. The diagnostic basis comprised clinical symptoms, serum thyroxine and TRAb, thyroid ultrasound and orbital computed tomography. Isolation of PBMCs was performed on roughly 9 ml fresh peripheral blood.

This chain uses TRBV6-1 with TRBJ2-3; D possibly corresponds to TRBD2 (7 bases). This receptor was identified in a man aged 30-40 years with Graves' hyperthyroidism. Specimen: blood. The CDR3 is CASSATLGGVQPSTDTQYF. The DNA of the CDR3 is TGTGCCAGCAGTGCCACGCTAGGGGGGGTCCAACCTAGCACAGATACGCAGTATTTT.